The 13 T cell receptor beta chains reported below all come from one sample, sequenced in a study of blood T cell repertoires in COVID-19. Data came from immunoSEQ multiplex PCR; TCRdb stores just in-frame clones and leaves some out. The sample comprises fewer than 250,000 clones, 83% of which are singletons, and under 3% rests with the top ten. Sequenced input: peripheral blood. These receptors were taken from a woman aged 40 to 50 with active or convalescent COVID-19.

The CDR3 is CASSGRGAGYTF. CDR3 DNA: TGTGCCAGCAGTGGGCGCGGCGCCGGCTACACCTTC. The rearrangement uses TRBV2 and TRBJ1-2; D remains unclear. The CDR3 has 12 amino acids. Germline V lookup: CDR1 SNHLY, CDR2 FYNNEI. V lost 4 bases, J lost 8 bases, and 11 bases lay in between.

The J gene is TRBJ2-3, the V gene TRBV27; perhaps TRBD1 as D (5 bases). The germline gives CDR1 MNHEY, CDR2 SMNVEV (reference sequence). The CDR3 extends over 14 amino acids. Trimming cost V 6 bases and J 2 bases, with 12 bases left between them. Here the CDR3 reads CASRPQGLTDTQYF. The DNA of the CDR3 is TGTGCCAGCAGGCCGCAGGGTCTCACAGATACGCAGTATTTT.

CDR3 in amino acids: CASSGEVVGSSYNEQFF. The CDR3 coding sequence is TGCGCCAGCAGCGGAGAGGTGGTCGGGAGCTCCTACAATGAGCAGTTCTTC. V gene TRBV4-1 combines with J gene TRBJ2-1; a possible D gene is TRBD2 (6 bases). The germline CDR1 and CDR2 sequences are MGHRA and YSYEKL. This CDR3 is 17 amino acids long. The germline V and J ends were trimmed by 5 bases and 0 bases, with 17 bases remaining between them.

The rearrangement joins TRBV7-9 to TRBJ1-3; 11 bases align to TRBD1. Germline CDR1 is SEHNR and CDR2 is FQNEAQ (reference sequence). This CDR3 region has 16 residues. V lost 4 bases and J lost 2; bases outside the gene matches: 4. CDR3 in amino acids: CASSSGQGVAGNTIYF. DNA for the CDR3: TGTGCCAGCAGCTCGGGACAGGGGGTGGCTGGAAACACCATATATTTT. Together with reference TRBV7-9 and TRBJ1-3, the CDR3 gives the full variable domain: DTGVSQNPRHKITKRGQNVTFRCDPISEHNRLYWYRQTLGQGPEFLTYFQNEAQLEKSRLLSDRFSAERPKGSFSTLEIQRTEQGDSAMYLCASSSGQGVAGNTIYFGEGSWLTVV.

The V gene is TRBV5-1, the J gene TRBJ1-4; 8 nucleotides match TRBD1. V was pared by 6 bases and J by 8 bases, with 9 bases of the junction left unmatched. From germline, CDR1 is SGHRS and CDR2 YFSETQ. The CDR3 has 14 amino acids. The CDR3 DNA is TGCGCCAGCAACCAAGGACAGGGTGGGGAAAAACTGTTTTTT. Translation: CASNQGQGGEKLFF.

The chain couples TRBV20-1 to TRBJ2-1, with 10 bases matching TRBD2. The CDR3 covers 15 residues. Germline V gene lookup returns CDR1 DFQATT and CDR2 SNEGSKA (reference sequence). Losses at the gene ends were 3 bases for V and 8 bases for J; bases not matched to a gene: 10. The DNA for the CDR3 is TGCAGTGCTAGTGAGCGGGAGGGTGTCAAGGATGAGCAGTTCTTC. It is translated as CSASEREGVKDEQFF.

The V gene is TRBV27, the J gene TRBJ2-4; TRBD2 matches 7 bases. This CDR3 is 19 amino acids long. Trimming removed 0 bases from V and 1 base from J; junction bases left unmatched: 12. Germline-derived CDR1 and CDR2 are MNHEY and SMNVEV (reference sequence). DNA of the CDR3: TGTGCCAGCAGTTTATCGCTGGGCGGGAGAACCCTGGCCAAAAACATTCAGTACTTC. This encodes CASSLSLGGRTLAKNIQYF.

The chain combines TRBV5-6 with TRBJ1-4, with a weak D call TRBD1 (5 bases). This CDR3 is 15 amino acids long. Per the germline V gene, CDR1 is SGHDT and CDR2 is YYEEEE. Trimming took 2 bases from V and 8 from J, leaving 16 bases between them. The CDR3 sequence: CASSLLEGDREKLFF. Written as DNA, the CDR3 is TGTGCCAGCAGCTTACTCGAAGGGGATCGGGAAAAACTGTTTTTT.

This chain links TRBV6-2 or TRBV6-3 with TRBJ1-1, with TRBD1 matching 9 bases. Per the germline V gene, CDR1 is MNHEY and CDR2 is SVGEGT. The CDR3 has 15 amino acids. With V trimmed by 5 bases and J by 0 bases, 4 bases remained unmatched. The CDR3 DNA reads as TGTGCCAGCAGTCTACAGGGGGCATTGAACACTGAAGCTTTCTTT. Its protein is CASSLQGALNTEAFF.

The chain combines TRBV7-2 with TRBJ2-2; TRBD2 matches 7 bases. The CDR3 runs 14 residues. The junction had 6 bases not matched to a gene; V was cut back by 8 bases and J by 3 bases. Germline CDR1 reads SGHTA; CDR2 reads FQGNSA. In DNA form, the CDR3 reads TGTGCCAGCGGGCGGGGGTTTGACACCGGGGAGCTGTTTTTT. Amino acids: CASGRGFDTGELFF.

The genes are TRBV7-6 and TRBJ1-2, with 7 positions matching TRBD1. Trimming cost V 5 bases and J 10 bases; bases outside gene matches: 7. In germline, CDR1 is SGHVS, CDR2 FNYEAQ. This CDR3 spans 12 amino acids. In nucleotides, the CDR3 is TGTGCCAGCAGCCGACAGGGTTTGGCCTACACCTTC. Its translation is CASSRQGLAYTF.

This chain joins TRBV4-1 and TRBJ2-5; 11 nucleotides align to TRBD1. There are 17 residues in the CDR3. After removal of 3 bases from V and 0 bases from J, the junction contained 6 bases not matched to a gene. Germline lookup yields CDR1 MGHRA and CDR2 YSYEKL. The CDR3 reads CASSQSGTGGYQETQYF. The CDR3 coding sequence is TGCGCCAGCAGCCAGTCCGGGACAGGGGGATACCAAGAGACCCAGTACTTC.

The chain combines TRBV7-2 with TRBJ2-3, with D uncertain. The CDR3 spans 13 residues. Germline V lookup: CDR1 SGHTA, CDR2 FQGNSA. V was cut by 8 bases and J by 6 bases, with 15 bases left in between. The CDR3 loop reads CASALGLGDTQYF. The DNA for the CDR3 is TGTGCCAGCGCGCTAGGCCTAGGCGATACGCAGTATTTT.